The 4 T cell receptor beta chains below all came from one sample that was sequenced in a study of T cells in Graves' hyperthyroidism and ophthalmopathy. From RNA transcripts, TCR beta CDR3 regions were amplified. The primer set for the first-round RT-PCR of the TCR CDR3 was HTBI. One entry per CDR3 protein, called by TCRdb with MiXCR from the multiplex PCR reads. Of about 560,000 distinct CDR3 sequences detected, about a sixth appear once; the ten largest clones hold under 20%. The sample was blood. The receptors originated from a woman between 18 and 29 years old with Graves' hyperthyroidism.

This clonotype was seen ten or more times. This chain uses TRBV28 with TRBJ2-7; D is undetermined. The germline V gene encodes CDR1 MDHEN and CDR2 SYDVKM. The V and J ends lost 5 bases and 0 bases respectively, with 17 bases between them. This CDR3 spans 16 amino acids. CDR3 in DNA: TGTGCCAGCAGTCCGATTTCAGGTCGTGGCTCCTACGAGCAGTACTTC. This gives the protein CASSPISGRGSYEQYF.

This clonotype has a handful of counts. The DNA of the CDR3 is TGTGCCAGCAGCGCTACCTCGGGAACTGAAGCTTTCTTT. It is translated as CASSATSGTEAFF. The chain couples TRBV9 to TRBJ1-1; D remains unclear. Germline V gene sequence: CDR1 SGDLS, CDR2 YYNGEE. This CDR3 has 13 amino acids. Trimming pared 3 bases from V and 5 bases from J, leaving 11 bases between.

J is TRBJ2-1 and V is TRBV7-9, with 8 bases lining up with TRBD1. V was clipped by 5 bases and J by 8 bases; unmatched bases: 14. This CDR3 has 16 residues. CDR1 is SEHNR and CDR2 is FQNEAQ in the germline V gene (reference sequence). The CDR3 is CASSPEVRTGFDEQFF. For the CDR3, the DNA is TGTGCCAGCAGCCCGGAGGTCCGGACAGGGTTTGATGAGCAGTTCTTC.

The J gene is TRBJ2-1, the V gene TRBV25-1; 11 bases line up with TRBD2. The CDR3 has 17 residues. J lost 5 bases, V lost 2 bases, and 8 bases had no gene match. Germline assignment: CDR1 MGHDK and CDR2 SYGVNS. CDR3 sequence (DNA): TGTGCCAGCAGTGAAATCGGACTAGCGGGTGACGACAATGAGCAGTTCTTC. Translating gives CASSEIGLAGDDNEQFF.